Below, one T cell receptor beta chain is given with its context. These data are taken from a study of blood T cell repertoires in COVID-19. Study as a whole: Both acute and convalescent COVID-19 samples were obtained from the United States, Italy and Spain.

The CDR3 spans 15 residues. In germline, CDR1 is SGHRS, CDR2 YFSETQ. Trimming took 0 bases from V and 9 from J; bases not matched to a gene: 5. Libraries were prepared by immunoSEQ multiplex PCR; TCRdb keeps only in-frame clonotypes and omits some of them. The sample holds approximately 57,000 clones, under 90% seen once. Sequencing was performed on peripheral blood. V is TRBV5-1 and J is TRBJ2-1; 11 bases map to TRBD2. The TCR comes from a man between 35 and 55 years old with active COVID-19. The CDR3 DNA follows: TGCGCCAGCAGCTTGGTACTAGCGGGAGAGGGTGAGCAGTTCTTC. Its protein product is CASSLVLAGEGEQFF. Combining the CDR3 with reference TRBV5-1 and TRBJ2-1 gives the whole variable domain KAGVTQTPRYLIKTRGQQVTLSCSPISGHRSVSWYQQTPGQGLQFLFEYFSETQRNKGNFPGRFSGRQFSNSRSEMNVSTLELGDSALYLCASSLVLAGEGEQFFGPGTRLTVL.